One T cell receptor (beta chain) is described in this entry. Original data processing: Amplification from reference gene primers served as the basis for estimated nucleated cell counts. Using immunoSEQ multiplex PCR, the repertoire was profiled, and TCRdb retains in-frame clones only, with some absent. V, J and clone size reflect that table, while D and trimming were determined from the DNA. The sample yields about 74,000 clones, around 87% seen once. The data were obtained in a study of blood T cell repertoires in COVID-19. For the study at large: The analysed material was cDNA or gDNA that came from T cells, B-cell-depleted T cells, or PBMCs.

Germline-derived CDR1 and CDR2 are MDHEN and SYDVKM. With 7 bases removed from V and 5 bases from J, the gap between germline ends came to 14 bases. CDR3 size: 13 residues. The rearrangement links TRBV28 to TRBJ1-1, with a tentative D call TRBD1 (5 bases). The receptor was derived from a woman of 80 years or more with active or convalescent COVID-19. Sequencing was carried out using peripheral blood. CDR3 in DNA: TGTGCCAGCACCGCCTTAAGGGGTACTGAAGCTTTCTTT. It is translated as CASTALRGTEAFF.